The T cell receptor (beta chain) under discussion was sequenced for a study of CD8 T cells in ankylosing spondylitis. Study observations and caveats: A TCR beta motif of roughly 8 highly homologous variants seemed to mark ankylosing spondylitis blood. Significantly higher representation of disease-linked clones was reported for matched ankylosing spondylitis synovial fluid. Earlier literature documents some of the motif variants in reactive arthritis synovial fluid and blood. CD8+ by phenotype, disease-linked clones were relatively rare in peripheral blood.

Details on this clonotype: The antigen remains unidentified.

V was cut by 3 bases and J by 0 bases, with 5 bases left in between. Germline assignment: CDR1 DFQATT and CDR2 SNEGSKA (reference sequence). The CDR3 loop spans 12 amino acids. Quantitative barcoded 5'-RACE was used to prepare TCR beta libraries. Using its own MiXCR run on the 5' RACE reads, TCRdb lists one record per CDR3 protein. The data contain about 840,000 distinct CDR3 sequences, roughly 10% of them seen just once; the ten biggest clones take up about 0.5%. Material: blood, either unsorted or a sorted T cell fraction (not recorded which). The J gene is TRBJ1-1, the V gene TRBV20-1; D is unresolved. This TCR derives from a male donor with ankylosing spondylitis. The DNA of the CDR3 is TGCAGTGCTAGCTCGATGAACACTGAAGCTTTCTTT. Residues: CSASSMNTEAFF.